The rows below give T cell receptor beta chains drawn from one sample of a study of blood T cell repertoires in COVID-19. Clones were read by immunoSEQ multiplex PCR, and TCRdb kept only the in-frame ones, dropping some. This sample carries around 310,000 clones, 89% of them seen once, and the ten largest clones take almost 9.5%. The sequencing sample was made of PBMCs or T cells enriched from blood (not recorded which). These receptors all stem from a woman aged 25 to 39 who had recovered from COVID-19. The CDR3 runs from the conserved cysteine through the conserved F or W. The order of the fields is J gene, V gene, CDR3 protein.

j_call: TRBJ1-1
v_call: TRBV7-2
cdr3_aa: CASSHGQEAFF

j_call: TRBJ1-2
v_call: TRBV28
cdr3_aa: CASSFPSGYTF

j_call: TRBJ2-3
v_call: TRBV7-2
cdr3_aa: CASRPSTAGSADTQYF

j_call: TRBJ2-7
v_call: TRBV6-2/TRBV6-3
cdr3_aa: CASSYFIGGDYEQYF

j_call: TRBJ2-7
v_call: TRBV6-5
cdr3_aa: CASSPISLAGGEQYF

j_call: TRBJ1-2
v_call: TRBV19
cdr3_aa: CASSIYVTGGGYGYTF

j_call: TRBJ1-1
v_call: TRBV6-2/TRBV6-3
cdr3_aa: CASSYGGAPGTEAFF

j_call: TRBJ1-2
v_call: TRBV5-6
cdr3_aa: CASSFGGDYGYTF

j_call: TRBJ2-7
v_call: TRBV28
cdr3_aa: CASTSDYEQYF

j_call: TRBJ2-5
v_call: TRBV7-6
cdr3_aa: CASSLFQGAISQETQYF

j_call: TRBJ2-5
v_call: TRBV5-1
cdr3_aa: CASSSLNDVWTQYF

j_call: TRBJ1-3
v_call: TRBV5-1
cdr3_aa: CASRHSRDRGRGNTIYF

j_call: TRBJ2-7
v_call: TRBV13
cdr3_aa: CASSSVAGPAYEQYF

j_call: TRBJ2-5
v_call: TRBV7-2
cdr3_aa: CASSSRVVLVGTVETQYF

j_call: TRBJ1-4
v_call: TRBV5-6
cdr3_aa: CASSWGLGGTTNEKLFF

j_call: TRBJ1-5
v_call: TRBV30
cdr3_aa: CAWSLRRQVNQPQHF

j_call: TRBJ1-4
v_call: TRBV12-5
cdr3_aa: CASGLVNRGLTKTNEKLFF

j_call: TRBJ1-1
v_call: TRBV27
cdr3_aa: CASSEKGRTEAFF

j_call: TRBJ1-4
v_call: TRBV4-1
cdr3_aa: CASSQSPAVTNEKLFF

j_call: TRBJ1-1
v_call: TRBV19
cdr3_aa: CASSLRVADTEAFF

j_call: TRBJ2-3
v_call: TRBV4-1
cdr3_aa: CASSQGGAEFTSTDTQYF

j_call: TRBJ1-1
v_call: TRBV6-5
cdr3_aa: CASNKARVTEAFF

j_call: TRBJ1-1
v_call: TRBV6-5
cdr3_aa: CASSSGQGIPEAFF

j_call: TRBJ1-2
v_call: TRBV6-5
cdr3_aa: CASSRGPGGEGYTF

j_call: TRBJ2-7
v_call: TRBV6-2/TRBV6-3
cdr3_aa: CASSYELAGSYEQYF

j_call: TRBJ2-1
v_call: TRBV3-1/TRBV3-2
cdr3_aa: CASSRRDWTYNEQFF

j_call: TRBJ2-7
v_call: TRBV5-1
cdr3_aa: CASSITTGTEQYF

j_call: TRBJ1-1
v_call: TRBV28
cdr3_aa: CASSPTGLNTEAFF

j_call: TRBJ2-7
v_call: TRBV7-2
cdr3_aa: CASGDSPYYEQYF

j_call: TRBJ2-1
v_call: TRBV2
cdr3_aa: CASSSIVKQFF

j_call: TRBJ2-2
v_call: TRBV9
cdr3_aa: CASSEQAGRTGELFF

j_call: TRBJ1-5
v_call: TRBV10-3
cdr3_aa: CAISMDSNQPQHF

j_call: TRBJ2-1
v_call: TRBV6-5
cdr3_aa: CASSYDRAYNEQFF

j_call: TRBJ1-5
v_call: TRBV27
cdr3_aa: CASSRWTGDNQPQHF

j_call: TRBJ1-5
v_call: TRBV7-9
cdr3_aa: CASTHSEGQPQHF

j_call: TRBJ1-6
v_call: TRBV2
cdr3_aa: CASGPGGAGNSPLHF

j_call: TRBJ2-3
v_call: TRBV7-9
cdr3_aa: CASSFGEDTQYF

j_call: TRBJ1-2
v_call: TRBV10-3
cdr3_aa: CAISRDWNYGYTF

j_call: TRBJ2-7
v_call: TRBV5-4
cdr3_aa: CASSLGDRVDEQYF

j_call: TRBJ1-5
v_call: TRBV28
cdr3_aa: CASSFGGGYDQPQHF

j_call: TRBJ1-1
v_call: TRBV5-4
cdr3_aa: CASSNDRGTEAFF